The next 26 T cell receptor beta chains were all read from a single sample in a study of blood T cell repertoires in COVID-19. Only in-frame clones appear in the TCRdb table, and some are missing; sequencing was by immunoSEQ multiplex PCR. The repertoire holds about 670,000 clones, with about 90% as singletons. Specimen: peripheral blood. These receptors were collected from a woman aged 18 to 35 with acute or convalescent COVID-19.

The chain carries TRBV28 and TRBJ1-2; D may be TRBD1 (6 bases). Germline V gene lookup returns CDR1 MDHEN and CDR2 SYDVKM. Trimming left V 4 bases short and J 8 bases short, with 17 bases between. This CDR3 is built from 14 residues. The CDR3 sequence: CASSSSNRVGGYTF. CDR3 nucleotides: TGTGCCAGCAGTTCCTCTAACAGGGTGGGCGGCTACACCTTC.

This chain joins TRBV9 and TRBJ2-3, with TRBD2 matching over 16 bases. CDR1 is SGDLS and CDR2 is YYNGEE in the germline V gene. This CDR3 region has 17 residues. The V and J ends lost 4 bases and 5 bases, in that order; junction bases with no gene match: 7. For the CDR3, the DNA is TGTGCCAGCAGCTTGGGACTAGCGGGGGGGCGTGAAGATACGCAGTATTTT. This gives the protein CASSLGLAGGREDTQYF. The complete variable domain, with remaining parts taken from reference TRBV9 and TRBJ2-3, reads DSGVTQTPKHLITATGQRVTLRCSPRSGDLSVYWYQQSLDQGLQFLIQYYNGEERAKGNILERFSAQQFPDLHSELNLSSLELGDSALYFCASSLGLAGGREDTQYFGPGTRLTVL.

The J gene is TRBJ1-1, the V gene TRBV7-2; maybe TRBD1 (6 bases). Germline V gives CDR1 SGHTA, CDR2 FQGNSA. V lost 1 base to trimming and J lost 7 bases, with 13 bases between them. CDR3 length: 14 amino acids. CDR3 in amino acids: CASSLGGGEVEAFF. Written as DNA, the CDR3 is TGTGCCAGCAGCTTAGGAGGGGGTGAGGTTGAAGCTTTCTTT.

This chain connects TRBV3-1 (or the pseudogene TRBV3-2) to TRBJ2-1; 7 bases match TRBD1. The CDR3 is made up of 14 amino acids. CDR1 and CDR2 (germline): LGHDT, YNNKEL (reference sequence). Trimming removed 1 base from V and 7 bases from J; junction bases left unmatched: 4. DNA for the CDR3: TGTGCCAGCAGCCAAGTTTCAGGGGGAAATGAGCAGTTCTTC. Amino acid sequence: CASSQVSGGNEQFF.

V gene TRBV29-1 combines with J gene TRBJ2-1; tentative D call: TRBD2 (6 bases). Germline V lookup: CDR1 SQVTM, CDR2 ANQGSEA. The CDR3 length is 13 residues. The germline V and J ends were trimmed by 6 bases and 7 bases, with 16 bases remaining between them. The CDR3 DNA is TGCAGCGTCCGGACTATCCCCTCGAATGAGCAGTTCTTC. Translating gives CSVRTIPSNEQFF.

V gene TRBV6-4 combines with J gene TRBJ2-7; perhaps TRBD2 as D (6 bases). CDR3 length: 14 residues. The ends were cut back, 8 bases at V and 3 bases at J, with 17 bases in the middle. The V gene's germline CDR1 is MRHNA and CDR2 SNTAGT. The DNA for the CDR3 is TGTGCCAGCCCGAGTGTCCGGGGGTTCTACGAGCAGTACTTC. This codes for CASPSVRGFYEQYF.

The chain uses TRBV3-1 (or the pseudogene TRBV3-2) and TRBJ1-6; 10 positions match TRBD1. Germline CDR1 LGHDT, CDR2 YNNKEL (reference sequence). J gave up 3 bases and V 1 base, and 0 bases lay outside the gene matches. The CDR3 spans 16 residues. CDR3: CASSQGTGGYNSPLHF. For the CDR3, the DNA is TGTGCCAGCAGCCAAGGGACAGGGGGCTATAATTCACCCCTCCACTTT.

The chain joins TRBV6-2 or TRBV6-3 to TRBJ2-7, with a possible D match to TRBD1 (6 bases). V dropped 6 bases and J dropped 4 bases, with 13 bases sitting between them. The CDR3 length is 13 residues. Germline V gene data show CDR1 as MNHEY and CDR2 as SVGEGT. This CDR3 reads CASSGTRSYEQYF. The CDR3 bases are TGTGCCAGCAGCGGGACACGGTCGTACGAGCAGTACTTC.

The CDR3 DNA sequence: TGTGCCAGCACAAGCGGGGGGTCCACAGATACGCAGTATTTT. This encodes CASTSGGSTDTQYF. The V call is TRBV7-2, the J call TRBJ2-3; 9 bases align to TRBD2. V trimming: 7 bases; J trimming: 2 bases; junction bases outside the gene matches: 4. The CDR3 consists of 14 residues. From germline, CDR1 is SGHTA and CDR2 FQGNSA. The full variable domain, in which reference TRBV7-2 and TRBJ2-3 provide the parts outside the CDR3, is GAGVSQSPSNKVTEKGKDVELRCDPISGHTALYWYRQSLGQGLEFLIYFQGNSAPDKSGLPSDRFSAERTGGSVSTLTIQRTQQEDSAVYLCASTSGGSTDTQYFGPGTRLTVL.

V usage is TRBV5-6 and J usage is TRBJ1-2; 10 bases match TRBD1. Germline assignment: CDR1 SGHDT and CDR2 YYEEEE. This CDR3 has 13 amino acids. V shed 4 bases and J 13 bases; nucleotides not matched to a gene: 10. The CDR3 nucleotides read TGTGCCAGCAGCCACGACAGGGGGCTAATTCTCACCTTC. It encodes CASSHDRGLILTF.

CDR3: CASSYSSYGNQPQHF. The DNA of the CDR3 is TGTGCCAGCAGTTACTCGAGCTATGGCAATCAGCCCCAGCATTTT. The chain employs TRBV6-5 and TRBJ1-5; D gene unclear. CDR1 and CDR2 (germline): MNHEY, SVGAGI. This CDR3 spans 15 amino acids. V was cut by 0 bases and J by 2 bases, with 8 bases left in between.

This rearrangement joins TRBV27 to TRBJ1-5, with 7 bases that match TRBD1. With 4 bases clipped from V and 3 bases from J, the junction kept 3 bases outside the gene matches. CDR3 length equals 14 residues. Per the germline V gene, CDR1 is MNHEY and CDR2 is SMNVEV (reference sequence). This chain's CDR3 is CASSSGTDNQPQHF. CDR3 coding DNA: TGTGCCAGCAGTTCAGGGACAGACAATCAGCCCCAGCATTTT.

In this sample, this clone turned up once. The chain joins TRBV28 to TRBJ1-1; 7 bases fit TRBD1. The CDR3 has 11 amino acids. The ends lost 8 bases at V and 7 bases at J; junction bases unmatched: 4. Germline V gene sequence: CDR1 MDHEN, CDR2 SYDVKM. This chain's CDR3 is CASGTELEAFF. CDR3 coding DNA: TGTGCCAGCGGGACAGAGCTTGAAGCTTTCTTT.

The rearrangement links TRBV5-8 to TRBJ2-2; TRBD2 matches at 12 bases. Germline V gene lookup returns CDR1 SGHTS and CDR2 YDEGEE. Trimming at V came to 4 bases and at J to 3 bases, leaving 4 bases not matched to a gene. The CDR3 runs to 16 residues. CDR3 sequence: CASSPRLAGDTGELFF. The CDR3 bases are TGTGCCAGCAGCCCCCGACTAGCGGGAGACACCGGGGAGCTGTTTTTT. Based on the CDR3 plus reference TRBV5-8 and TRBJ2-2, the full variable domain is EAGVTQSPTHLIKTRGQQATLRCSPISGHTSVYWYQQALGLGLQFLLWYDEGEERNRGNFPPRFSGRQFPNYSSELNVNALELEDSALYLCASSPRLAGDTGELFFGEGSRLTVL.

V is TRBV24-1 and J is TRBJ1-1; D uncertain. The V gene's germline CDR1 is KGHDR and CDR2 SFDVKD. V dropped 2 bases and J dropped 1 base, with 16 bases sitting between them. The CDR3 loop spans 17 amino acids. CDR3 sequence reads: CATSDSSRHFGNTEAFF. As DNA, the CDR3 is TGTGCCACCAGTGATTCATCCAGACATTTTGGGAACACTGAAGCTTTCTTT.

V usage is TRBV10-3 and J usage is TRBJ2-7; 10 bases map to TRBD2. V gave up 3 bases and J gave up 2 bases; unmatched junction bases: 1. The CDR3 extends over 14 amino acids. Per germline, CDR1 ENHRY and CDR2 SYGVKD. The CDR3 sequence is CAISDTSGAYEQYF. The CDR3 DNA reads TGTGCCATCAGTGACACTAGCGGGGCCTACGAGCAGTACTTC.

This chain links TRBV6-5 with TRBJ1-4, with D possibly TRBD1 on 5 matching bases. The V end lost 2 bases, the J end lost 10 bases, and 20 bases lay between the germline ends. From germline, CDR1 is MNHEY and CDR2 SVGAGI. This CDR3 has 16 residues. CDR3 nucleotides: TGTGCCAGCAGTTACACTGCCGACAGCGATCACCGAAAACTGTTTTTT. This encodes CASSYTADSDHRKLFF.

The chain employs TRBV2 and TRBJ2-3; 9 bases align to TRBD2. The germline V gene encodes CDR1 SNHLY and CDR2 FYNNEI. V lost 10 bases and J lost 0; bases outside the gene matches: 8. This CDR3 contains 15 residues. The CDR3 spells CAIHSGGPSTDTQYF. CDR3 sequence (DNA): TGTGCCATACATAGCGGGGGCCCAAGCACAGATACGCAGTATTTT.

The chain recombines TRBV30 with TRBJ2-1; 12 positions match TRBD2. Germline V gene sequence: CDR1 GTSNPN, CDR2 SVGIG (reference sequence). CDR3 size: 13 residues. After removal of 4 bases from V and 10 bases from J, the junction contained 5 bases not matched to a gene. For the CDR3, the DNA is TGTGCCTGGACTAGCGGGGGGGTTAAGGAGCAGTTCTTC. This gives the protein CAWTSGGVKEQFF.

This chain links TRBV5-1 with TRBJ1-1, with D unclear. The V gene lost 0 bases and the J gene lost 5 bases, with 11 bases spanning the gap. Per germline, CDR1 SGHRS and CDR2 YFSETQ. CDR3 length equals 14 residues. Here the CDR3 DNA reads TGCGCCAGCAGCTTGGGACATCGCGATACTGAAGCTTTCTTT. This translates into CASSLGHRDTEAFF.

V usage is TRBV7-6 and J usage is TRBJ2-6; a possible D gene is TRBD1 (5 bases). Germline values: CDR1 SGHVS, CDR2 FNYEAQ. This CDR3 spans 17 amino acids. The V end lost 5 bases, the J end lost 0 bases, and 14 bases lay between the germline ends. CDR3 in amino acids: CASSQHQGGSGANVLTF. CDR3 in DNA: TGTGCCAGCAGCCAGCACCAGGGTGGCTCTGGGGCCAACGTCCTGACTTTC.

The chain joins TRBV28 to TRBJ1-3; maybe TRBD1 (5 bases). Trimming left V 6 bases short and J 3 bases short, with 21 bases between. The CDR3 is 17 amino acids. Germline loops: CDR1 MDHEN, CDR2 SYDVKM. The CDR3 loop is CASSPSRPSGYGNTIYF. The CDR3 DNA follows: TGTGCCAGCAGCCCCAGCAGACCCTCAGGGTATGGAAACACCATATATTTT.

This clone was picked up one time. This chain links TRBV3-1 (or the pseudogene TRBV3-2) with TRBJ1-2; no reliable D call. With 3 bases removed from V and 2 bases from J, the gap between germline ends came to 19 bases. Germline V gene sequence: CDR1 LGHDT, CDR2 YNNKEL (reference sequence). The CDR3 loop spans 17 amino acids. The CDR3 DNA follows: TGTGCCAGCAGCCACGATCCTAATAGATTAGAGAACTATGGCTACACCTTC. It specifies CASSHDPNRLENYGYTF.

As concerns this clone: This sample also contains other DNA sequences that code for the same CDR3. This chain connects TRBV29-1 to TRBJ1-2; D is possibly TRBD1 (6 bases). Germline V gene lookup returns CDR1 SQVTM and CDR2 ANQGSEA. The V and J ends lost 1 base and 5 bases respectively, with 14 bases between them. The CDR3 has 14 residues. CDR3 sequence (DNA): TGCAGCGTTGAAGGGGGGGGGCCTCATTATGGCTACACCTTC. This translates into CSVEGGGPHYGYTF.

V gene TRBV6-6 combines with J gene TRBJ1-3; 10 bases align to TRBD1. CDR3 size: 14 residues. V gave up 6 bases and J gave up 3 bases; unmatched junction bases: 2. The germline CDR1 and CDR2 sequences are MNHNY and SVGAGI (reference sequence). The CDR3 sequence: CASRTGGGGNTIYF. The DNA for the CDR3 is TGTGCCAGCAGGACAGGGGGCGGTGGAAACACCATATATTTT.

The count of this clone is one. The chain couples TRBV29-1 to TRBJ1-1; D is undetermined. Germline V gene data show CDR1 as SQVTM and CDR2 as ANQGSEA. The CDR3 is 13 amino acids. With 8 bases removed from V and 5 bases from J, the gap between germline ends came to 18 bases. CDR3 region: CSYEGVGGTEAFF. CDR3 coding DNA: TGCAGCTACGAAGGTGTAGGAGGGACTGAAGCTTTCTTT.